The entry below describes one T cell receptor (beta chain). The data derive from a study of blood T cell repertoires in COVID-19. Study at large: Both acute and convalescent COVID-19 samples were obtained from the United States, Italy and Spain.

Trimming removed 3 bases at V and 7 bases at J, with 19 bases between. The CDR3 has 15 residues. Germline V gene sequence: CDR1 KGHSH, CDR2 LQKENI. The data were produced by immunoSEQ multiplex PCR, yet TCRdb's version contains in-frame clones alone and is incomplete. Of around 150,000 clones listed, approximately 90% are singletons. This chain connects TRBV18 to TRBJ2-7, with TRBD2 as a possible D gene (7 bases). The sequence derives from a young man with acute or convalescent COVID-19. Sequencing used peripheral blood. CDR3 nucleotides: TGTGCCAGCTCACCTGACCAACGGGGGGCGGGGGAGCAGTACGTC. Protein sequence: CASSPDQRGAGEQYV.